A single count supports the clone carrying this T cell receptor beta chain. The source of the sample is a study of blood T cell repertoires in COVID-19. The repertoire was sequenced with immunoSEQ multiplex PCR; TCRdb's copy has only in-frame clones and lacks some. The sample holds 55,000 to 70,000 clones, around 87% seen once. The CDR3 contains 15 residues. CDR1 and CDR2 (germline): LGHDT, YNNKEL (reference sequence). The ends were cut back, 0 bases at V and 2 bases at J, with 10 bases in the middle. This chain links TRBV3-1 (or the pseudogene TRBV3-2) with TRBJ1-1; no definite D call. The source of this sequence is a man aged 60-69 years with acute or convalescent COVID-19. The specimen sequenced was peripheral blood. The CDR3 nucleotides read TGTGCCAGCAGCCAAGAGTCAGGAGGAAACACTGAAGCTTTCTTT. Its protein is CASSQESGGNTEAFF.